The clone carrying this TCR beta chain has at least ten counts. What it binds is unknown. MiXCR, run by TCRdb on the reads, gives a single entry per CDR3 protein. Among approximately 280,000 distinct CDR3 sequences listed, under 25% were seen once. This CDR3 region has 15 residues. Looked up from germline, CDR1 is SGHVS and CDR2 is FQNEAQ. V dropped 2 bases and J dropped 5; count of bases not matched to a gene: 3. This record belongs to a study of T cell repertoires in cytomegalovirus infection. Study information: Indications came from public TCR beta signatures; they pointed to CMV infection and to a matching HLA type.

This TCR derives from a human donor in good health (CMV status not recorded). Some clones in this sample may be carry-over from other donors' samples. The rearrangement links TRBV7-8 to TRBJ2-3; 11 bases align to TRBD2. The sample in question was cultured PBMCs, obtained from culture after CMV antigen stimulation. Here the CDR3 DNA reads TGTGCCAGCAGCTTAAGTAGCGGGAGGGTAGATACGCAGTATTTT. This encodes CASSLSSGRVDTQYF.